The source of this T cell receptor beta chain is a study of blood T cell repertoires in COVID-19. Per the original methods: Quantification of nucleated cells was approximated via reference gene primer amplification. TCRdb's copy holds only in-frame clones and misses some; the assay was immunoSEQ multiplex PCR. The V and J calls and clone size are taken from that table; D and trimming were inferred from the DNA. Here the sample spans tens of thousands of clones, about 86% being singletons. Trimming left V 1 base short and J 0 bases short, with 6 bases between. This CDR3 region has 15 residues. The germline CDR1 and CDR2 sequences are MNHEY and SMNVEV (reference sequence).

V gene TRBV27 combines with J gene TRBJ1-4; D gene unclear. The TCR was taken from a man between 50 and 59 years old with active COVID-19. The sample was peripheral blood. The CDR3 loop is CASSLFGATNEKLFF. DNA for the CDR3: TGTGCCAGCAGTTTATTCGGTGCAACTAATGAAAAACTGTTTTTT.